The 7 T cell receptor beta chains below come from one sample, sequenced in a study of CD8 T cells in ankylosing spondylitis. TCRdb passed the 5' RACE reads through MiXCR, listing each CDR3 protein once. The table lists 35,000 to 50,000 distinct CDR3 sequences, about 3% of them singletons. Sequenced: blood, either unsorted or a sorted T cell fraction (not recorded which). The receptors originated from a male donor with ankylosing spondylitis or in good health (not recorded which).

This clonotype came up many times. The genes are TRBV9 and TRBJ1-3; D not certain. V was cut by 0 bases and J by 0 bases, with 10 bases left in between. The germline V gene encodes CDR1 SGDLS and CDR2 YYNGEE. The CDR3 is made up of 16 amino acids. The CDR3, as DNA: TGTGCCAGCAGCGTAGCGGGCGGTACCTCTGGAAACACCATATATTTT. Amino acid sequence: CASSVAGGTSGNTIYF.

The table lists this clonotype with many counts. V and J are TRBV9 and TRBJ2-3; D gene uncertain. The CDR3 has 16 residues. Between the trimmed V and J ends, which lost 4 bases and 2 bases, there was a span of 17 bases. From germline, CDR1 is SGDLS and CDR2 YYNGEE. CDR3 region: CASSPKGLGPTDTQYF. For the CDR3, the DNA is TGTGCCAGCAGCCCCAAAGGGCTGGGCCCCACAGATACGCAGTATTTT.

This clonotype was detected many times. The rearrangement links TRBV9 to TRBJ2-3; 7 nucleotides agree with TRBD2. Germline assignment: CDR1 SGDLS and CDR2 YYNGEE. This CDR3 region has 17 residues. Losses at the gene ends were 4 bases for V and 5 bases for J; bases not matched to a gene: 16. CDR3 loop: CASSLDPPRGVKDTQYF. CDR3 sequence (DNA): TGTGCCAGCAGCCTCGACCCCCCTCGGGGGGTTAAAGATACGCAGTATTTT. The whole variable domain, remainder taken from reference TRBV9 and TRBJ2-3, is DSGVTQTPKHLITATGQRVTLRCSPRSGDLSVYWYQQSLDQGLQFLIQYYNGEERAKGNILERFSAQQFPDLHSELNLSSLELGDSALYFCASSLDPPRGVKDTQYFGPGTRLTVL.

About this clonotype itself: One end of the junction fails to match germline, which may point to a read error. The chain combines TRBV9 with TRBJ2-5, with D unclear. The CDR3 loop spans 13 amino acids. CDR1 is SGDLS and CDR2 is YYNGEE in the germline V gene. CDR3 in amino acids: CVSSVDLQETQYF. The CDR3 nucleotides are TGTGTCAGCAGCGTAGATCTACAAGAGACCCAGTACTTC.

This clonotype was seen ten or more times. The chain uses TRBV9 and TRBJ2-1; 7 nucleotides match TRBD2. The CDR3 contains 16 residues. After removal of 3 bases from V and 7 bases from J, the junction contained 13 bases not matched to a gene. Per germline, CDR1 SGDLS and CDR2 YYNGEE. The CDR3 sequence is CASSGTAGLVGNEQFF. For the CDR3, the DNA is TGTGCCAGCAGCGGAACAGCGGGGCTCGTTGGGAATGAGCAGTTCTTC. Filled out from reference TRBV9 and TRBJ2-1, the complete variable domain reads DSGVTQTPKHLITATGQRVTLRCSPRSGDLSVYWYQQSLDQGLQFLIQYYNGEERAKGNILERFSAQQFPDLHSELNLSSLELGDSALYFCASSGTAGLVGNEQFFGPGTRLTVL.

This clonotype showed up many times. The chain joins TRBV9 to TRBJ1-1, with TRBD1 identical over 10 bases. Germline CDR1 SGDLS, CDR2 YYNGEE. The CDR3 has 17 residues. With 1 base clipped from V and 3 bases from J, the junction kept 9 bases outside the gene matches. As DNA, the CDR3 is TGTGCCAGCAGCGTACGGGGGACAGGGGTTGGCGACACTGAAGCTTTCTTT. Translated, it gives CASSVRGTGVGDTEAFF.

This clonotype showed up many times. The chain combines TRBV9 with TRBJ2-1; 7 bases match TRBD1. J lost 8 bases, V lost 3 bases, and 11 bases had no gene match. Germline V gene sequence: CDR1 SGDLS, CDR2 YYNGEE. CDR3 length: 15 residues. The CDR3 here is CASSAAGTVDYEQFF. CDR3 sequence (DNA): TGTGCCAGCAGCGCCGCCGGGACAGTGGATTATGAGCAGTTCTTC.